The 14 T cell receptor beta chains below come from one sample, sequenced in a study of T-cell memory formation after mild COVID-19. In TCRdb, the 5' RACE reads were re-called with MiXCR into one record per CDR3 protein. The sample shows about 310,000 distinct CDR3 sequences, 15% of them seen only once. The sequencing input was PBMCs or a T cell subset sorted from them (not recorded which). The receptor set was obtained from a man aged 18 to 35 who had mild COVID-19 (a few samples of this study predate the infection). Cell type and time point are not known.

This chain uses TRBV7-3 with TRBJ2-5; tentatively, D is TRBD2 (6 bases). CDR3 length: 14 residues. V lost 5 bases to trimming and J lost 5 bases, with 15 bases between them. Germline V lookup: CDR1 SGHTA, CDR2 FQGTGA. For the CDR3, the DNA is TGTGCCAGCAGCCAGGCTGGACTATCGGAGACCCAGTACTTC. Protein sequence: CASSQAGLSETQYF.

In this sample, this clonotype turned up many times. The V gene is TRBV4-1, the J gene TRBJ2-5; D might be TRBD1 or TRBD2, each matching 5 bases. The CDR3 totals 14 residues. CDR1 MGHRA and CDR2 YSYEKL come from the germline V gene. V was shortened by 1 base and J by 4 bases, with 10 bases between the two germline ends. The CDR3 here is CASSQGNGAETQYF. The CDR3 nucleotides are TGCGCCAGCAGCCAAGGGAACGGGGCAGAGACCCAGTACTTC.

A few counts support this clonotype. CDR3: CASSLEPGSVYGYTF. The CDR3 bases are TGCGCCAGCAGCTTGGAGCCAGGGTCCGTCTATGGCTACACCTTC. This chain connects TRBV5-1 to TRBJ1-2; D is perhaps TRBD1 (5 bases). Germline CDR1 SGHRS, CDR2 YFSETQ. The V gene lost 0 bases and the J gene lost 4 bases, with 13 bases spanning the gap. The CDR3 length is 15 residues.

The rearrangement links TRBV6-5 to TRBJ1-2, with 9 bases identical to TRBD1. The junction had 13 bases not matched to a gene; V was cut back by 6 bases and J by 8 bases. This CDR3 region has 15 residues. Germline values: CDR1 MNHEY, CDR2 SVGAGI. CDR3 bases: TGTGCCAGCAGCCCCGATCTACAGGGGGCGTGGGGCTACACCTTC. Amino acids: CASSPDLQGAWGYTF.

CDR3 DNA: TGCGCCAGCACGGACAGAACGAACACCGGGGAGCTGTTTTTT. Translated, it gives CASTDRTNTGELFF. The chain recombines TRBV5-1 with TRBJ2-2; D might be TRBD1 (6 bases). The V gene's germline CDR1 is SGHRS and CDR2 YFSETQ. The CDR3 runs 14 residues. The V end was cut by 6 bases, the J end by 0 bases, with 9 bases between.

This rearrangement joins TRBV6-2 or TRBV6-3 to TRBJ2-7; D is ambiguous. V shed 5 bases and J shed 3 bases, with 17 bases lying between them. From germline, CDR1 is MNHEY and CDR2 SVGEGT. The length of the CDR3 is 15 residues. The CDR3 loop is CASSSVADVSYEQYF. The CDR3 nucleotides are TGTGCCAGCAGTAGTGTGGCAGACGTCAGCTACGAGCAGTACTTC.

This clonotype was detected ten times or more. CDR3 bases: TGTGCCAGCAGCTTAACGGGGCTAGCGGGGCCACAAGAGACCCAGTACTTC. Protein product: CASSLTGLAGPQETQYF. This chain joins TRBV7-2 and TRBJ2-5, with TRBD2 matching over 9 bases. CDR1 and CDR2 from the germline V gene are SGHTA and FQGNSA. With 2 bases clipped from V and 2 bases from J, the junction kept 9 bases outside the gene matches. The CDR3 loop spans 17 amino acids.

This clonotype was observed at least ten times. This chain joins TRBV20-1 and TRBJ2-5; D is unclear. The CDR3 runs 15 residues. Trimming took 6 bases from V and 5 from J, leaving 22 bases between them. Germline V gene data show CDR1 as DFQATT and CDR2 as SNEGSKA (reference sequence). The CDR3 is CSAIESGTAVETQYF. CDR3 sequence (DNA): TGCAGTGCAATTGAATCCGGTACCGCTGTGGAGACCCAGTACTTC.

At least ten counts were recorded for this clonotype. The genes are TRBV6-5 and TRBJ2-5, with TRBD2 matching over 9 bases. The V gene's germline CDR1 is MNHEY and CDR2 SVGAGI. The junction had 9 bases not matched to a gene; V was cut back by 6 bases and J by 7 bases. The CDR3 covers 14 residues. The CDR3 protein is CASSPGLAHRTQYF. CDR3 DNA: TGTGCCAGCAGCCCGGGACTAGCCCACCGGACCCAGTACTTC.

This clonotype has only a few counts. The chain couples TRBV7-4 to TRBJ2-3, with D unresolved. Trimming cost V 1 base and J 7 bases, with 6 bases left between them. The CDR3 extends over 12 amino acids. In germline, CDR1 is SGHVT, CDR2 SQSDAQ. The CDR3 region has the DNA TGTGCCAGCAGCTTAGGGGAACATACGCAGTATTTT. Residues: CASSLGEHTQYF. Drawing the rest from reference TRBV7-4 and TRBJ2-3, the complete variable domain is GAGVSQSPRYKVAKRGRDVALRCDSISGHVTLYWYRQTLGQGSEVLTYSQSDAQRDKSGRPSGRFSAERPERSVSTLKIQRTEQGDSAVYLCASSLGEHTQYFGPGTRLTVL.

The rearrangement uses TRBV7-2 and TRBJ2-3; D is ambiguous. Germline V gives CDR1 SGHTA, CDR2 FQGNSA. Trimming removed 5 bases at V and 5 bases at J, with 14 bases between. CDR3 length equals 14 residues. As DNA, the CDR3 is TGTGCCAGCAGCGATCCGCTAGACCAAGATACGCAGTATTTT. Encoded protein: CASSDPLDQDTQYF.

The genes are TRBV7-9 and TRBJ2-7; D ambiguous. Germline assignment: CDR1 SEHNR and CDR2 FQNEAQ (reference sequence). V was clipped by 2 bases and J by 2 bases, with 13 bases between them. This CDR3 is 15 amino acids long. This CDR3 reads CASSLRPATAYEQYF. CDR3 nucleotide sequence: TGTGCCAGCAGCTTACGCCCCGCGACCGCCTACGAGCAGTACTTC. The full variable domain, with the rest looked up from reference TRBV7-9 and TRBJ2-7, is DTGVSQNPRHKITKRGQNVTFRCDPISEHNRLYWYRQTLGQGPEFLTYFQNEAQLEKSRLLSDRFSAERPKGSFSTLEIQRTEQGDSAMYLCASSLRPATAYEQYFGPGTRLTVT.

This clonotype was seen only a few times. The chain carries TRBV7-8 and TRBJ2-5, with D possibly TRBD2 on 6 matching bases. Trimming shortened V by 5 bases and J by 5 bases, and 15 bases separated the two germline ends. CDR3 length: 14 amino acids. Germline V lookup: CDR1 SGHVS, CDR2 FQNEAQ. CDR3 amino acids: CASSPHGSEETQYF. In nucleotides, the CDR3 is TGTGCCAGCAGCCCGCACGGGAGTGAGGAGACCCAGTACTTC.

This clonotype appeared many times. The chain links TRBV7-9 to TRBJ2-2; TRBD2 is a possible D gene (5 bases). The V gene lost 2 bases and the J gene lost 1 base, with 11 bases spanning the gap. The CDR3 has 16 amino acids. Germline V gene sequence: CDR1 SEHNR, CDR2 FQNEAQ (reference sequence). CDR3 DNA: TGTGCCAGCAGCTTAACTTTCGGGGAGAACACCGGGGAGCTGTTTTTT. Its translation is CASSLTFGENTGELFF.